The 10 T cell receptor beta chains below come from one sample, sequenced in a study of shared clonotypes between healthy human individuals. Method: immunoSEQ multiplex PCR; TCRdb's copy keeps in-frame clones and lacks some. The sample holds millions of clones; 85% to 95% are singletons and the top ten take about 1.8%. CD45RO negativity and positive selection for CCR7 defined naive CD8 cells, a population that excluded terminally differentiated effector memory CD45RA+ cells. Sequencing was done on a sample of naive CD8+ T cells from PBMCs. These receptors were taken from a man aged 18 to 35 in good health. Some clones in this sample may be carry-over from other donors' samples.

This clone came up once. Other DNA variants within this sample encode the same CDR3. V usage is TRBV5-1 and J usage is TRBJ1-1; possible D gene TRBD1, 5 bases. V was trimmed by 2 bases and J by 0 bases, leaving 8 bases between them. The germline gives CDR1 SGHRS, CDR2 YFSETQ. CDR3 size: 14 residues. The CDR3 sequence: CASSFGGLNTEAFF. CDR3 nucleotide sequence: TGCGCCAGCAGCTTCGGGGGGTTGAACACTGAAGCTTTCTTT.

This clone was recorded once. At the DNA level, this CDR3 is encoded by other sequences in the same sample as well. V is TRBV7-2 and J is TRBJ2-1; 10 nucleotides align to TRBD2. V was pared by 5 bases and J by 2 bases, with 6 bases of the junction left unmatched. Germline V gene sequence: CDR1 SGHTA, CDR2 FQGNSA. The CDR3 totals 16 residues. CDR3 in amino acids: CASSQRLAGPYNEQFF. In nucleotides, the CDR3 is TGTGCCAGCAGCCAGCGACTAGCGGGCCCCTACAATGAGCAGTTCTTC.

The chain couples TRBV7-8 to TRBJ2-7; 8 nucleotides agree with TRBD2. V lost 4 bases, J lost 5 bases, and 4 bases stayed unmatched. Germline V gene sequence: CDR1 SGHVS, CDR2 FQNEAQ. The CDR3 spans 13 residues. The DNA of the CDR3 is TGTGCCAGCAGCTCGACAGCGGGGGACGAGCAGTACTTC. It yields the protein CASSSTAGDEQYF.

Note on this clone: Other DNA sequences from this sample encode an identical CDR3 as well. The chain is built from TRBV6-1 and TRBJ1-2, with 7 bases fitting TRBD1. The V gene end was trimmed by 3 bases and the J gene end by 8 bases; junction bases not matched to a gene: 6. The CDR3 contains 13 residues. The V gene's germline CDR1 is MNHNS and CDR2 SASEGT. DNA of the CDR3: TGTGCCAGCAGTGAGACAGGGTTAGGGGGCTACACCTTC. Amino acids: CASSETGLGGYTF.

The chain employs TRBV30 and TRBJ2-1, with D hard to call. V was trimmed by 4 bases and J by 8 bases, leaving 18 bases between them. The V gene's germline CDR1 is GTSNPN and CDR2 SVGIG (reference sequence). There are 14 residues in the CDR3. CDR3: CAWNSLSSFYEQFF. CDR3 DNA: TGTGCCTGGAATAGTCTATCTAGTTTCTATGAGCAGTTCTTC.

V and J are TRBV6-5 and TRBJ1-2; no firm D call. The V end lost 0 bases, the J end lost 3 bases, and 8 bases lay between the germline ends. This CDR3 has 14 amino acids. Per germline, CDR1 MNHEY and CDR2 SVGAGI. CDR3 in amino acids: CASSYSSQHYGYTF. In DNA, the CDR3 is TGTGCCAGCAGTTACTCGAGCCAGCACTATGGCTACACCTTC.

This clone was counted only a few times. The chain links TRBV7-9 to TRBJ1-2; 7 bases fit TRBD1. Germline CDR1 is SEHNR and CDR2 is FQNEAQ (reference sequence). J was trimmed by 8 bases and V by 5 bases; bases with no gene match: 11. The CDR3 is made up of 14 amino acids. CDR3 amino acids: CASSLTGTDGGYTF. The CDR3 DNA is TGTGCCAGCAGCCTAACCGGGACAGACGGGGGCTACACCTTC.

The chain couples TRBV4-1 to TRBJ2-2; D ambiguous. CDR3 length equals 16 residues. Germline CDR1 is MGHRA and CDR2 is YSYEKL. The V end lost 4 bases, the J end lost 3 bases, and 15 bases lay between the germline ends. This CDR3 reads CASSPLGKRDTGELFF. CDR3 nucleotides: TGCGCCAGCAGCCCCCTAGGGAAGCGCGACACCGGGGAGCTGTTTTTT.

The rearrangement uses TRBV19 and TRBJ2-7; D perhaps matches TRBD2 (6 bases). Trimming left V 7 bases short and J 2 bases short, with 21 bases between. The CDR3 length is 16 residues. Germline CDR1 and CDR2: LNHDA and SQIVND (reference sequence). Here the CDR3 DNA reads TGTGCCAGTAACCCAGGAGCGGGCTCGGGGCCCTACGAGCAGTACTTC. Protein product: CASNPGAGSGPYEQYF.

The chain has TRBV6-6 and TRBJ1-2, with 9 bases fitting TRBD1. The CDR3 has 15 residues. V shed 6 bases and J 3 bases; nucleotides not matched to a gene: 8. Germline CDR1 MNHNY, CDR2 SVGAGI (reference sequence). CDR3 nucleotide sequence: TGTGCCAGCAGCTACGGGACAGGGTTTTACTATGGCTACACCTTC. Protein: CASSYGTGFYYGYTF.